This TCR beta chain was identified in a study of post-analysis software for immune sequencing data. Study-wide background: Secondary progressive, relapsing-remitting and progressive-relapsing multiple sclerosis were among the included disease courses.

V lost 2 bases and J lost 2; bases outside the gene matches: 5. Germline-derived CDR1 and CDR2 are SGHRS and YFSETQ. The CDR3 extends over 16 amino acids. This clonotype was picked up a small number of times. Its antigen is not identified. Study-wide findings and caveats: Compared with controls, patients had more of roughly five TRBV segments, including TRBV5-6, TRBV5-1 and TRBV20-1. The study found significantly lower normalized Chao1 diversity in multiple sclerosis patients than in controls. Strong co-clustering by F measure was evident for samples that had been prepared in the same batch.

The TCR beta cDNA libraries carried unique molecular identifiers. The source material, about 0.85 to 11 million T cells, gave rise to 510,000 or so cDNA molecules. Each CDR3 protein gets one entry after TCRdb re-called the PCR reads with MiXCR. The table includes roughly 870,000 distinct CDR3 sequences, roughly half detected once. Sequenced sample: blood. The TCR comes from a girl under 18 with multiple sclerosis. The gene calls are TRBV5-1 and TRBJ2-1; 9 positions match TRBD2. For the CDR3, the DNA is TGCGCCAGCAGCTTAGTTCTAGCGGGGACCTACAATGAGCAGTTCTTC. Translated, it gives CASSLVLAGTYNEQFF. Drawing the rest from reference TRBV5-1 and TRBJ2-1, the complete variable domain is KAGVTQTPRYLIKTRGQQVTLSCSPISGHRSVSWYQQTPGQGLQFLFEYFSETQRNKGNFPGRFSGRQFSNSRSEMNVSTLELGDSALYLCASSLVLAGTYNEQFFGPGTRLTVL.